This entry lists 15 T cell receptor beta chains sequenced from one sample in a study of shared clonotypes between healthy human individuals. TCRdb's copy holds only in-frame clones and misses some; the assay was immunoSEQ multiplex PCR. In the table there are hundreds of thousands of clones, less than 96% of which are singletons. The sequencing input was naive CD4+ T cells sorted from blood. As to subset: CD45RA+ positively selected. The receptors shown here come from a woman aged 30 to 39 in good health.

The chain uses TRBV27 and TRBJ2-1, with 7 bases aligning to TRBD2. Germline V gene lookup returns CDR1 MNHEY and CDR2 SMNVEV (reference sequence). There are 11 residues in the CDR3. V shed 5 bases and J 14 bases; nucleotides not matched to a gene: 6. This CDR3 reads CASSPGTTKFF. CDR3 nucleotide sequence: TGTGCCAGCAGTCCCGGGACTACAAAGTTCTTC.

The count of this clone is one. The chain links TRBV6-6 to TRBJ1-2; D perhaps matches TRBD1 (5 bases). The CDR3 extends over 14 amino acids. V shed 7 bases and J shed 8 bases, with 20 bases lying between them. Germline-derived CDR1 and CDR2 are MNHNY and SVGAGI (reference sequence). The CDR3 spells CASISGDLLGGYTF. DNA of the CDR3: TGTGCCAGCATTAGCGGGGACCTGCTGGGAGGCTACACCTTC.

The genes are TRBV7-2 and TRBJ1-4; D remains ambiguous. Germline CDR1 SGHTA, CDR2 FQGNSA. V lost 0 bases, J lost 5 bases, and 7 bases lay in between. The CDR3 consists of 14 residues. The CDR3 bases are TGTGCCAGCAGCTTAGCGGGAGGGAATGAAAAACTGTTTTTT. This encodes CASSLAGGNEKLFF. The entire variable domain, with the rest obtained from reference TRBV7-2 and TRBJ1-4, is as follows: GAGVSQSPSNKVTEKGKDVELRCDPISGHTALYWYRQSLGQGLEFLIYFQGNSAPDKSGLPSDRFSAERTGGSVSTLTIQRTQQEDSAVYLCASSLAGGNEKLFFGSGTQLSVL.

The J gene is TRBJ2-7, the V gene TRBV7-9; 8 positions agree with TRBD1. Germline trimming cut 2 bases from V and 7 bases from J; bases unmatched to any gene: 10. The CDR3 runs 15 residues. CDR1 and CDR2 from the germline V gene are SEHNR and FQNEAQ (reference sequence). This CDR3 is CASSLPRGLPGEQYF. The DNA for the CDR3 is TGTGCCAGCAGCTTACCCAGGGGGCTTCCCGGGGAGCAGTACTTC.

For the CDR3, the DNA is TGTGCCAGCAGTTCCGCCGGACATATGAACACTGAAGCTTTCTTT. The encoded protein is CASSSAGHMNTEAFF. The chain has TRBV27 and TRBJ1-1; D may be TRBD1 (5 bases). V lost 4 bases to trimming and J lost 0 bases, with 12 bases between them. This CDR3 comprises 15 residues. The germline CDR1 and CDR2 sequences are MNHEY and SMNVEV (reference sequence).

The rearrangement joins TRBV11-2 to TRBJ1-1, with D possibly TRBD1 on 5 matching bases. Germline lookup yields CDR1 SGHAT and CDR2 FQNNGV. The CDR3 totals 16 residues. Between the trimmed V and J ends, which lost 1 base and 4 bases, there was a span of 16 bases. The CDR3 is CASSLGWGNEGTEAFF. In DNA, the CDR3 is TGTGCCAGCAGCTTAGGATGGGGCAACGAGGGCACTGAAGCTTTCTTT.

The chain couples TRBV2 to TRBJ2-7, with TRBD1 matching 8 bases. Germline V lookup: CDR1 SNHLY, CDR2 FYNNEI. V dropped 6 bases and J dropped 0; count of bases not matched to a gene: 10. The CDR3 totals 16 residues. CDR3 DNA sequence: TGTGCCAGCAGAGTCCGCTCAGGGGGCAGCTCCTACGAGCAGTACTTC. Translation: CASRVRSGGSSYEQYF.

This clone has a handful of counts. The V and J genes are TRBV10-3 and TRBJ1-5; D is unresolved. This CDR3 contains 12 residues. V was trimmed by 2 bases and J by 7 bases, leaving 6 bases between them. Germline CDR1 reads ENHRY; CDR2 reads SYGVKD. The DNA for the CDR3 is TGTGCCATCAGTGAGGCGGGGCAGCCCCAGCATTTT. Translation gives CAISEAGQPQHF.

This chain links TRBV28 with TRBJ1-6; D remains ambiguous. The CDR3 is 14 residues long. Germline loops: CDR1 MDHEN, CDR2 SYDVKM. Trimming took 3 bases from V and 6 from J, leaving 9 bases between them. The CDR3 coding sequence is TGTGCCAGCAGTTTGCGTCCCCCTAATTCACCCCTCCACTTT. Translation gives CASSLRPPNSPLHF. Together with reference TRBV28 and TRBJ1-6, the CDR3 gives the full variable domain: DVKVTQSSRYLVKRTGEKVFLECVQDMDHENMFWYRQDPGLGLRLIYFSYDVKMKEKGDIPEGYSVSREKKERFSLILESASTNQTSMYLCASSLRPPNSPLHFGNGTRLTVT.

In the case of this clone: Other DNA sequences in this specimen translate into the identical CDR3. This sequence joins TRBV19 and TRBJ2-1; D is tentatively TRBD1 or TRBD2 (5 bases each). Trimming pared 3 bases from V and 1 base from J, leaving 7 bases between. The CDR3 runs 14 residues. CDR1 and CDR2 from the germline V gene are LNHDA and SQIVND (reference sequence). The CDR3 region is CASSMRGSYNEQFF. CDR3 bases: TGTGCCAGTAGTATGAGGGGTTCCTACAATGAGCAGTTCTTC.

J is TRBJ2-7 and V is TRBV2; TRBD2 matches at 12 bases. This CDR3 is built from 16 residues. With 4 bases clipped from V and 4 bases from J, the junction kept 8 bases outside the gene matches. Germline CDR1 and CDR2: SNHLY and FYNNEI. The CDR3 DNA reads as TGTGCCAGCAGTGGACCCACTAGCGGGAGGAATTACGAGCAGTACTTC. It yields the protein CASSGPTSGRNYEQYF. Complete variable domain (other parts from reference TRBV2 and TRBJ2-7): EPEVTQTPSHQVTQMGQEVILRCVPISNHLYFYWYRQILGQKVEFLVSFYNNEISEKSEIFDDQFSVERPDGSNFTLKIRSTKLEDSAMYFCASSGPTSGRNYEQYFGPGTRLTVT.

The chain has TRBV4-1 and TRBJ2-5; 9 nucleotides match TRBD2. Germline V gene data show CDR1 as MGHRA and CDR2 as YSYEKL. This CDR3 contains 18 residues. Trimming cost V 3 bases and J 2 bases; bases outside gene matches: 13. As DNA, the CDR3 is TGCGCCAGCAGCCAGACTATCGCGGGAGGGCCGTCGCAAGAGACCCAGTACTTC. It specifies CASSQTIAGGPSQETQYF.

The rearrangement joins TRBV28 to TRBJ2-7; the D call may be TRBD1 or TRBD2 (5 bases each). This CDR3 is built from 13 residues. Germline CDR1 and CDR2: MDHEN and SYDVKM. Trimming shortened V by 6 bases and J by 6 bases, and 15 bases separated the two germline ends. The CDR3 bases are TGTGCCAGCAGACTAGACAGTCCTGCCGAGCAGTACTTC. This encodes CASRLDSPAEQYF.

The chain has TRBV5-4 and TRBJ2-3; TRBD2 aligns across 10 bases. V lost 3 bases to trimming and J lost 5 bases; unmatched junction nucleotides: 12. This CDR3 comprises 17 residues. CDR1 is SGHNT and CDR2 is YYREEE in the germline V gene (reference sequence). The CDR3 coding sequence is TGTGCCAGCAGCTCCTCGGGGGGAGCGGGAGGGTTAGATACGCAGTATTTT. The encoded protein is CASSSSGGAGGLDTQYF.

The chain joins TRBV19 to TRBJ2-7, with 8 bases identical to TRBD1. Germline V gene data show CDR1 as LNHDA and CDR2 as SQIVND (reference sequence). The CDR3 sequence is 14 residues long. Trimming took 3 bases from V and 5 from J; bases not matched to a gene: 6. The CDR3 bases are TGTGCCAGTAGTATCGGGACAGGCCCCCACGAGCAGTACTTC. Its translation is CASSIGTGPHEQYF. Full variable domain (outside the CDR3, taken from reference TRBV19 and TRBJ2-7): DGGITQSPKYLFRKEGQNVTLSCEQNLNHDAMYWYRQDPGQGLRLIYYSQIVNDFQKGDIAEGYSVSREKKESFPLTVTSAQKNPTAFYLCASSIGTGPHEQYFGPGTRLTVT.